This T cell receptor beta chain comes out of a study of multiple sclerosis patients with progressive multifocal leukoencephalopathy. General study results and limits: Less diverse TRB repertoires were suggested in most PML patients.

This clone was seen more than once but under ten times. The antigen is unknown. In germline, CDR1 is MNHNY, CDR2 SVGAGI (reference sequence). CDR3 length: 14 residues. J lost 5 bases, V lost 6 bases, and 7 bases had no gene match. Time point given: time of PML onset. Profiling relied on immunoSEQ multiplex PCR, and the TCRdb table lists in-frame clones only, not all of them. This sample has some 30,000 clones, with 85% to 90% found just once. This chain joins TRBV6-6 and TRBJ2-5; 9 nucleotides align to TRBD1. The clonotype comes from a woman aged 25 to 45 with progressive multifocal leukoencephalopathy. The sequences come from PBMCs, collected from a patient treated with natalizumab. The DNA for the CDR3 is TGTGCCAGCAGGCGGGGACAGGGTAGGGAGACCCAGTACTTC. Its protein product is CASRRGQGRETQYF.